What follows is one T cell receptor (beta chain) and its context. Its antigen specificity is not known. No much larger clonotype is one base removed from it; base qualities were not supplied. The data stem from a study of graft-versus-host responses after intestinal transplantation (dated by TCRdb to about 2021). General notes on the study: Multivisceral, liver-intestinal, or isolated intestinal transplants were received by the recipients. Every recipient was given anti-thymocyte globulin induction, followed by approximately 3 years of maintenance tacrolimus and steroids. After intestinal transplantation, graft-versus-host and host-versus-graft alloreactive T cell clones were followed in the graft, circulation and bone marrow using bulk TCR-beta CDR3 sequencing. To identify alloreactive clones, pre-transplant mixed lymphocyte reaction products were sequenced and then compared with unstimulated pre-transplant donor and recipient T cells. The cohort enrolled some 24 intestinal transplant recipients, one of whom was a retransplant, and 3 patients without pretransplant specimens were excluded. Donor T cell macrochimerism was defined as a peak of at least 4% donor T cells among recipient peripheral blood mononuclear cells. Rather than going through the commercial service, samples from a few later patients were sequenced in-house on an Illumina MiSeq and processed with MiXCR. The investigation overall reported the following: The conclusions were limited by the relatively low number and heterogeneity of the intestinal transplant patients. High GvH to HvG T cell clonal ratios were observed in the allografts of patients with donor T cell macrochimerism. Peak levels of circulating GvH clones were associated with declines in HvG clones early after transplant. GvH clones turned up in recipient bone marrow, with some appearing earlier in ileal mucosa or blood, a pattern consistent with an intestinal mucosal origin.

Trimming removed 8 bases from V and 7 bases from J, leaving 18 bases between the germline ends. The CDR3 sequence holds 15 residues, the cysteine and phenylalanine included. The entry retains the CDR3 DNA only, 45 bases that are in frame from base 1. The germline V gene (reference sequence) yields SEHNR for CDR1 and FQNEAQ for CDR2. The library was obtained by the immunoSEQ multiplex PCR assay. For most patients, genomic DNA was isolated using the Qiagen DNeasy Blood and Tissue Kit and was shipped frozen to Adaptive Biotechnologies for TCR sequencing. For most patients, high-throughput TCR-beta CDR3 sequencing of genomic DNA was performed by Adaptive Biotechnologies. From the authors' description of their analysis: Adaptive's ImmunoSEQ software was the source of the TCR sequencing data for 15 to 20 patients, while a few other patients were processed with MiXCR and VDJtools. To correct CD4 versus CD8 sorting errors, any sequence found in both subsets at a frequency ratio below 5:1 was removed. CDR3 nucleotide sequences shared between donor and recipient were removed because their origin could not be assigned. To be classed as alloreactive, a clone needed at least 2-fold expansion over unstimulated cells and a minimum CFSE-low frequency of 0.002% (template counts) or 0.001% (read counts). Mappable clones were those detected in sequenced pre-transplant spleen, lymph node, or MLR CFSE-low populations of the donor or recipient. The cumulative frequency of alloreactive clones was calculated as a percentage of all sequences, weighted by copy number. TCRdb obtained this table from immuneACCESS and retained in-frame rearrangements with V and J assigned. These tables miss some clones; where compared with another copy, unresolved V genes account for less than half of the shortfall, and the remainder is unexplained. The V and J calls and clone size were taken over from that table, and D and trimming were inferred from the DNA. This sample has 85,000 to 130,000 clones in its table, and 87% of those were observed once. The top ten clones comprise about 0.9% of the sample.

Read against the paper, the sample's time point label means: cells obtained before transplantation from donor or recipient. CD3+CD4+ and CD3+CD8+ populations were FACS-sorted from unstimulated pre-transplant donor and recipient cells taken from spleen or lymph nodes. This specimen consisted of unstimulated CD4+ T cells sorted from spleen or lymph node cells, obtained before intestinal transplant. The rearranged chain carries TRBV7-9 and TRBJ1-6; TRBD1 could be the D gene, as 5 bases match. This receptor was obtained from a human donor who received an intestinal transplant. The DNA sequence follows: TGTGCCAGCCAACCCCGGGACCCAGGGAATTCACCCCTCCACTTT. It codes for CASQPRDPGNSPLHF.